One sample yielded the 28 T cell receptor beta chains listed below, sequenced in a study of radiotherapy plus CTLA-4 blockade in lung cancer. Sequencing was performed with immunoSEQ multiplex PCR; in TCRdb, only in-frame clones are kept and a portion is missing. There are some 46,000 clones in the sample; approximately 78% occur only once, and 3% to 4% lies in the top ten. This material consisted of peripheral blood, taken from a patient treated with radiotherapy plus ipilimumab. Source of these receptors: a human donor with non-small cell lung cancer who had stable disease on radiotherapy plus ipilimumab.

The rearrangement joins TRBV19 to TRBJ1-1, with 9 bases matching TRBD1. Trimming cost V 8 bases and J 1 base; bases outside gene matches: 8. CDR1 is LNHDA, CDR2 SQIVND, per germline (reference sequence). The CDR3 runs 15 residues. For the CDR3, the DNA is TGTGCCAGTTTAGCTCCGGGACAGGGGAACACTGAAGCTTTCTTT. Its translation is CASLAPGQGNTEAFF.

The sample holds a few counts of this clone. The chain carries TRBV30 and TRBJ1-2; 8 nucleotides match TRBD1. The CDR3 totals 15 residues. Germline V gene data show CDR1 as GTSNPN and CDR2 as SVGIG (reference sequence). Trimming at V came to 0 bases and at J to 8 bases, leaving 11 bases not matched to a gene. CDR3 loop: CAWSVVRGRESGYTF. The CDR3 nucleotides are TGTGCCTGGAGTGTAGTCAGGGGGCGCGAGAGCGGCTACACCTTC.

The chain employs TRBV28 and TRBJ2-3; 9 bases are shared with TRBD2. This CDR3 is built from 20 residues. Trimming cost V 5 bases and J 3 bases; bases outside gene matches: 21. Germline V gene sequence: CDR1 MDHEN, CDR2 SYDVKM. CDR3 nucleotide sequence: TGTGCCAGCAGTGCCGAGCGACTAGCGGAACCACTCAAGAGGACAGATACGCAGTATTTT. Protein: CASSAERLAEPLKRTDTQYF.

The rearrangement uses TRBV7-2 and TRBJ2-2; possibly TRBD2 for D (5 bases). Between the trimmed V and J ends, which lost 5 bases and 4 bases, there was a span of 17 bases. CDR3 length: 16 amino acids. Per germline, CDR1 SGHTA and CDR2 FQGNSA. The CDR3 loop is CASSLEASRSTGELFF. As DNA, the CDR3 is TGTGCCAGCAGCCTAGAGGCTAGCCGGAGCACCGGGGAGCTGTTTTTT. Using reference TRBV7-2 and TRBJ2-2 for the parts outside the CDR3, the full variable domain is GAGVSQSPSNKVTEKGKDVELRCDPISGHTALYWYRQSLGQGLEFLIYFQGNSAPDKSGLPSDRFSAERTGGSVSTLTIQRTQQEDSAVYLCASSLEASRSTGELFFGEGSRLTVL.

This clone was counted a single time. The genes are TRBV9 and TRBJ2-2, with TRBD1 matching 7 bases. This CDR3 is 19 amino acids long. V lost 4 bases to trimming and J lost 0 bases; unmatched junction nucleotides: 15. The germline gives CDR1 SGDLS, CDR2 YYNGEE. This CDR3 is CASSPTGTAVISNTGELFF. The CDR3 DNA reads TGTGCCAGCAGCCCCACCGGGACAGCTGTAATTTCGAACACCGGGGAGCTGTTTTTT.

This clone was observed once. Other DNA sequences of this sample code for an identical CDR3. The genes are TRBV7-2 and TRBJ2-7; 8 bases agree with TRBD2. Trimming took 6 bases from V and 3 from J; bases not matched to a gene: 7. This CDR3 comprises 14 residues. The germline CDR1 and CDR2 sequences are SGHTA and FQGNSA. CDR3 residues: CASSSGLGFYEQYF. Written as DNA, the CDR3 is TGTGCCAGCAGTTCGGGACTAGGGTTCTACGAGCAGTACTTC.

The chain carries TRBV5-6 and TRBJ2-7; no clear D. CDR1 is SGHDT, CDR2 YYEEEE, per germline. This CDR3 has 13 amino acids. Trimming took off 1 base at V and 5 bases at J, with 10 bases between the two ends. Here the CDR3 DNA reads TGTGCCAGCAGCTTGATCGGGTCTGACGAGCAGTACTTC. Translating it yields CASSLIGSDEQYF.

The chain uses TRBV7-2 and TRBJ2-7; 14 bases agree with TRBD2. CDR1 and CDR2 (germline): SGHTA, FQGNSA. This CDR3 has 16 amino acids. Losses at the gene ends were 0 bases for V and 2 bases for J; bases not matched to a gene: 0. CDR3 nucleotides: TGTGCCAGCAGCTTAGCGACTAGCGGGAGGGCCTACGAGCAGTACTTC. Translating it yields CASSLATSGRAYEQYF.

This chain connects TRBV6-5 to TRBJ1-2; 12 bases agree with TRBD1. The V gene's germline CDR1 is MNHEY and CDR2 SVGAGI. The CDR3 covers 15 residues. J gave up 5 bases and V 4 bases, and 5 bases lay outside the gene matches. Written as DNA, the CDR3 is TGTGCCAGCAGTTTGGGACAGGGGGCATCATATGGCTACACCTTC. As protein: CASSLGQGASYGYTF.

The chain joins TRBV7-9 to TRBJ2-5, with TRBD2 identical over 8 bases. The J call may be wrong; the DNA end is better matched by TRBJ2-7. This CDR3 comprises 18 residues. CDR1 SEHNR and CDR2 FQNEAQ come from the germline V gene (reference sequence). The CDR3 bases are TGTGCCAGCAGCTTTCCCCCCGGGCGGGGGGCTCGGTCCTACGAGCAGTACTTC. Protein product: CASSFPPGRGARSYEQYF.

The chain links TRBV4-1 to TRBJ2-7, with TRBD2 matching over 7 bases. The CDR3 length is 16 residues. V shed 0 bases, J shed 2 bases, and the junction held 7 bases outside the gene matches. The germline V gene has CDR1 MGHRA and CDR2 YSYEKL. In nucleotides, the CDR3 is TGCGCCAGCAGCCAAGAAGCAGCGGGGCTACCCTACGAGCAGTACTTC. Translating gives CASSQEAAGLPYEQYF.

The chain links TRBV11-3 to TRBJ2-2; the D gene is possibly TRBD1 (5 bases). V lost 3 bases and J lost 4, with 9 bases in between. Germline values: CDR1 SGHNT, CDR2 YENEEA. The CDR3 length is 14 residues. The CDR3 region is CASSFGARTGELFF. The CDR3 coding sequence is TGTGCCAGCAGCTTTGGGGCGCGCACCGGGGAGCTGTTTTTT.

This chain uses TRBV2 with TRBJ2-7; 7 positions match TRBD1. Trimming cost V 0 bases and J 3 bases; bases outside gene matches: 2. CDR3 length: 14 residues. Looked up from germline, CDR1 is SNHLY and CDR2 is FYNNEI. CDR3 amino acids: CASSEADRSYEQYF. In DNA form, the CDR3 reads TGTGCCAGCAGTGAAGCGGACAGGAGCTACGAGCAGTACTTC.

J is TRBJ2-1 and V is TRBV4-3; possible D gene TRBD2, 5 bases. This CDR3 is built from 17 residues. Trimming took off 0 bases at V and 3 bases at J, with 15 bases between the two ends. CDR1 and CDR2 from the germline V gene are LGHNA and YSLEER. CDR3 amino acids: CASSQDRRADGYNEQFF. DNA of the CDR3: TGCGCCAGCAGCCAAGATCGGCGGGCCGATGGCTACAATGAGCAGTTCTTC.

The chain carries TRBV5-6 and TRBJ2-1; 9 bases agree with TRBD2. Trimming took 4 bases from V and 1 from J; bases not matched to a gene: 6. CDR3 length: 16 amino acids. Germline-derived CDR1 and CDR2 are SGHDT and YYEEEE. In DNA, the CDR3 is TGTGCCAGCAGCGCCTATAGCGGGAGATCCTACAATGAGCAGTTCTTC. It codes for CASSAYSGRSYNEQFF.

V gene TRBV11-2 combines with J gene TRBJ2-1; D ambiguous. The V end lost 0 bases, the J end lost 13 bases, and 10 bases lay between the germline ends. Germline V gene sequence: CDR1 SGHAT, CDR2 FQNNGV. The CDR3 sequence is 12 residues long. CDR3 protein: CASSLEGVYQFF. Written as DNA, the CDR3 is TGTGCCAGCAGCTTAGAGGGCGTTTACCAGTTCTTC. The whole variable domain, remainder taken from reference TRBV11-2 and TRBJ2-1, is EAGVAQSPRYKIIEKRQSVAFWCNPISGHATLYWYQQILGQGPKLLIQFQNNGVVDDSQLPKDRFSAERLKGVDSTLKIQPAKLEDSAVYLCASSLEGVYQFFGPGTRLTVL.

J is TRBJ1-2 and V is TRBV13; 8 bases align to TRBD1. There are 13 residues in the CDR3. J was trimmed by 13 bases and V by 3 bases; bases with no gene match: 10. Germline CDR1 PRHDT, CDR2 FYEKMQ (reference sequence). CDR3 nucleotide sequence: TGTGCCAGCAGCTTGGAGGACAGGGAAAGCTCCACCTTC. It translates to CASSLEDRESSTF.

CDR3 in DNA: TGCGCCAGCAGCCCGGGACAGGGAAGTTATGGCTACACCTTC. Its translation: CASSPGQGSYGYTF. The chain recombines TRBV4-1 with TRBJ1-2; 9 positions match TRBD1. Per germline, CDR1 MGHRA and CDR2 YSYEKL. V shed 4 bases, J shed 5 bases, and the junction held 5 bases outside the gene matches. This CDR3 is built from 14 residues.

This chain joins TRBV7-9 and TRBJ1-3; D is perhaps TRBD1 (6 bases). Germline CDR1 reads SEHNR; CDR2 reads FQNEAQ (reference sequence). V lost 5 bases and J lost 0, with 17 bases in between. This CDR3 is built from 17 residues. This chain's CDR3 is CASSLGMDRRSGNTIYF. The CDR3 DNA reads as TGTGCCAGCAGCCTAGGGATGGACAGACGCTCTGGAAACACCATATATTTT. The full variable domain, completed using reference TRBV7-9 and TRBJ1-3, is DTGVSQNPRHKITKRGQNVTFRCDPISEHNRLYWYRQTLGQGPEFLTYFQNEAQLEKSRLLSDRFSAERPKGSFSTLEIQRTEQGDSAMYLCASSLGMDRRSGNTIYFGEGSWLTVV.

The rearrangement joins TRBV7-8 to TRBJ1-2; unclear D gene. Germline loops: CDR1 SGHVS, CDR2 FQNEAQ. V was pared by 2 bases and J by 11 bases, with 18 bases between. This CDR3 contains 14 residues. CDR3: CASSLMEATAGYTF. Here the CDR3 DNA reads TGTGCCAGCAGCTTAATGGAGGCCACGGCGGGTTACACCTTC. The whole variable domain, filled in from reference TRBV7-8 and TRBJ1-2, reads GAGVSQSPRYKVAKRGQDVALRCDPISGHVSLFWYQQALGQGPEFLTYFQNEAQLDKSGLPSDRFFAERPEGSVSTLKIQRTQQEDSAVYLCASSLMEATAGYTFGSGTRLTVV.

This chain joins TRBV12-2 and TRBJ2-7; the tabulated D call, TRBD2, remains unverified against the DNA. TRBV12-2 counts as a pseudogene. The CDR3 consists of 15 residues. The CDR3 region has the DNA TGTGCAAGTCGCTTAGCGCTCAGACTTATCTACGAGCAGTACTTC. Amino acid sequence: CASRLALRLIYEQYF.

This clone is a singleton in its sample. The gene calls are TRBV30 and TRBJ1-1; the D is unclear. V was cut by 4 bases and J by 6 bases, with 15 bases left in between. Looked up from germline, CDR1 is GTSNPN and CDR2 is SVGIG (reference sequence). The CDR3 sequence is 13 residues long. The CDR3 loop reads CAWTANPVAEAFF. CDR3 nucleotide sequence: TGTGCCTGGACCGCTAACCCGGTGGCTGAAGCTTTCTTT.

V is TRBV5-4 and J is TRBJ2-7, with D possibly matching TRBD1 (5 bases). V was trimmed by 0 bases and J by 1 base, leaving 11 bases between them. Germline V gene sequence: CDR1 SGHNT, CDR2 YYREEE (reference sequence). This CDR3 has 15 amino acids. CDR3 nucleotides: TGTGCCAGCAGCTTGGAGGCAGGGCTGTCCTACGAGCAGTACTTC. Its translation is CASSLEAGLSYEQYF.

Regarding this clone: This CDR3 is also generated by other DNA sequences in the sample. J is TRBJ1-3 and V is TRBV27, with D possibly TRBD1 on 5 matching bases. The germline V gene has CDR1 MNHEY and CDR2 SMNVEV (reference sequence). V dropped 3 bases and J dropped 0 bases, with 6 bases sitting between them. The CDR3 extends over 14 amino acids. The chain's CDR3 is CASSFQGSGNTIYF. In nucleotides, the CDR3 is TGTGCCAGCAGTTTTCAGGGCTCTGGAAACACCATATATTTT.

The CDR3 loop is CASSVGLAELEEQFF. In DNA form, the CDR3 reads TGTGCCAGCAGCGTGGGACTAGCGGAGCTCGAGGAGCAGTTCTTC. This chain connects TRBV9 to TRBJ2-1; TRBD2 agrees at 11 bases. This CDR3 spans 15 amino acids. Germline V CDR1 and CDR2: SGDLS, YYNGEE. The V segment lost 2 bases and the J segment 10 bases; nucleotides outside the gene matches: 8.

As to this clone: At one boundary the junction diverges from the germline segment, which might be a read error. This chain uses TRBV5-1 with TRBJ2-3, with TRBD2 identical over 9 bases. The CDR3 totals 17 residues. CDR1 SGHRS and CDR2 YFSETQ come from the germline V gene. DNA of the CDR3: TGCGCCAGCAGTTTAGCGGGGGAAAAGCCGAGCAGAGATACGCAGTATTTT. It translates to CASSLAGEKPSRDTQYF.

The rearrangement joins TRBV6-5 to TRBJ2-5; D not resolved. Trimming stripped 6 bases from V and 5 bases from J, with 10 bases between. Germline V gene lookup returns CDR1 MNHEY and CDR2 SVGAGI. CDR3 length: 12 residues. CDR3 nucleotide sequence: TGTGCCAGCAGCCCGAACGGGGAGACCCAGTACTTC. Protein product: CASSPNGETQYF.

The genes are TRBV7-9 and TRBJ1-4, with TRBD1 as a possible D gene (6 bases). The CDR3 runs to 14 residues. Germline V gene lookup returns CDR1 SEHNR and CDR2 FQNEAQ (reference sequence). The V and J ends lost 6 bases and 3 bases respectively, with 11 bases between them. The CDR3 DNA is TGTGCCAGCAGTACAGGGACGGCTAATGAAAAACTGTTTTTT. This sequence encodes CASSTGTANEKLFF.